This record concerns one T cell receptor (beta chain) sequence. The CDR3 covers 16 residues. The V gene lost 4 bases and the J gene lost 2 bases, with 17 bases spanning the gap. Germline assignment: CDR1 MNHNS and CDR2 SASEGT. This sample is part of a study of technical replicates of blood from several donors. The table came from immunoSEQ multiplex PCR; TCRdb's copy has only in-frame clones and leaves some out. The top ten hold around 0.22% of the sample, which has around 76,000 clones, 95% to 98% seen once. The chain combines TRBV6-1 with TRBJ1-1; unclear D gene. The sequencing sample was made of T cells isolated from PBMCs. The clonotype comes from a human donor in good health. The CDR3 DNA reads TGTGCCAGCAGTGCCCCGAGAAGGGAGATCAACACTGAAGCTTTCTTT. It codes for CASSAPRREINTEAFF.